This is a list of T cell receptor beta chains from one sample in a study of shared clonotypes between healthy human individuals. Produced via immunoSEQ multiplex PCR; TCRdb's table is partial and in-frame only. The profile covers fewer than 600,000 clones, with roughly three quarters appearing a single time and about 12% taken by the ten largest. Sequenced sample: PBMCs. These receptor sequences come from a woman in her 40s in good health. Some clones in this sample may be carry-over from other donors' samples. CDR3s include the opening cysteine and the closing phenylalanine or tryptophan. A D gene is named only where the DNA matches it firmly. The size field is filled for only some rows; it gives once, few, many or a size class.

d_gene: TRBD2; abundance: once; j_gene: TRBJ2-7; v_gene: TRBV14; CDR3aa: CASSPTSAEQYF; CDR3nt: TGTGCCAGCAGCCCAACTAGCGCCGAGCAGTACTTC
d_gene: -; abundance: -; j_gene: TRBJ2-3; v_gene: TRBV10-3; CDR3aa: CAISGSTDTQYF; CDR3nt: TGTGCCATCAGTGGGAGCACAGATACGCAGTATTTT
d_gene: -; abundance: -; j_gene: TRBJ2-2; v_gene: TRBV10-1; CDR3aa: CASSEWSLGTGELFF; CDR3nt: TGCGCCAGCAGTGAGTGGTCACTCGGGACCGGGGAGCTGTTTTTT
d_gene: TRBD2; abundance: -; j_gene: TRBJ2-2; v_gene: TRBV7-9; CDR3aa: CASSLARLAPGELFF; CDR3nt: TGTGCCAGCAGCTTAGCAAGACTAGCTCCCGGGGAGCTGTTTTTT
d_gene: -; abundance: -; j_gene: TRBJ2-7; v_gene: TRBV11-2; CDR3aa: CASGSVFSYEQYF; CDR3nt: TGTGCCAGCGGATCAGTTTTCAGCTACGAGCAGTACTTC
d_gene: TRBD1; abundance: once; j_gene: TRBJ1-2; v_gene: TRBV5-1; CDR3aa: CASSLGQGDYGYTF; CDR3nt: TGCGCCAGCAGCTTGGGGCAGGGGGATTATGGCTACACCTTC
d_gene: TRBD1; abundance: -; j_gene: TRBJ2-5; v_gene: TRBV12-5; CDR3aa: CASGPGQPLETQYF; CDR3nt: TGTGCTAGTGGTCCGGGACAGCCTTTGGAGACCCAGTACTTC
d_gene: -; abundance: -; j_gene: TRBJ2-5; v_gene: TRBV7-2; CDR3aa: CASSFSAALQETQYF; CDR3nt: TGTGCCAGCAGCTTTTCGGCAGCCCTACAAGAGACCCAGTACTTC
d_gene: TRBD1; abundance: many; j_gene: TRBJ2-2; v_gene: TRBV2; CDR3aa: CASSEEGTGANTGELFF; CDR3nt: TGTGCCAGCAGTGAAGAGGGGACAGGGGCGAACACCGGGGAGCTGTTTTTT
d_gene: TRBD1; abundance: -; j_gene: TRBJ1-2; v_gene: TRBV15; CDR3aa: CATSPIGTDIRLFGYTF; CDR3nt: TGTGCCACCAGCCCAATCGGGACAGATATCCGTCTTTTCGGCTACACCTTC
d_gene: -; abundance: -; j_gene: TRBJ2-7; v_gene: TRBV19; CDR3aa: CASSPSRGGPYEQYF; CDR3nt: TGTGCCAGTAGCCCCAGCAGGGGAGGACCCTACGAGCAGTACTTC
d_gene: -; abundance: -; j_gene: TRBJ2-5; v_gene: TRBV4-1; CDR3aa: CASSRSLARLGARETQYF; CDR3nt: TGCGCCAGCAGCCGTTCCTTAGCCCGCTTGGGGGCGAGAGAGACCCAGTACTTC
d_gene: -; abundance: few; j_gene: TRBJ1-2; v_gene: TRBV6-1; CDR3aa: CASRPETRTYGYTF; CDR3nt: TGTGCCAGCCGTCCGGAGACCAGAACCTATGGCTACACCTTC
d_gene: -; abundance: few; j_gene: TRBJ2-1; v_gene: TRBV7-2; CDR3aa: CASSLNYGSYNEQFF; CDR3nt: TGTGCCAGCAGCTTAAACTACGGCTCCTACAATGAGCAGTTCTTC
d_gene: -; abundance: few; j_gene: TRBJ2-6; v_gene: TRBV6-4; CDR3aa: CASSRDSGANVLTF; CDR3nt: TGTGCCAGCAGCCGGGACTCTGGGGCCAACGTCCTGACTTTC
d_gene: -; abundance: -; j_gene: TRBJ2-7; v_gene: TRBV29-1; CDR3aa: CSVVMVGGVFSYEQYF; CDR3nt: TGCAGCGTTGTCATGGTGGGCGGCGTATTCTCCTACGAGCAGTACTTC
d_gene: -; abundance: -; j_gene: TRBJ1-1; v_gene: TRBV15; CDR3aa: CATSRDFVVMGGTEAFF; CDR3nt: TGTGCCACCAGCAGAGATTTTGTTGTTATGGGGGGCACTGAAGCTTTCTTT
d_gene: TRBD1; abundance: -; j_gene: TRBJ1-2; v_gene: TRBV30; CDR3aa: CAWERDRTNYGYTF; CDR3nt: TGTGCCTGGGAGAGGGACAGAACTAACTATGGCTACACCTTC
d_gene: -; abundance: -; j_gene: TRBJ1-1; v_gene: TRBV10-3; CDR3aa: CAISSGAGGTEAFF; CDR3nt: TGTGCCATCAGTTCAGGGGCCGGCGGCACTGAAGCTTTCTTT
d_gene: -; abundance: -; j_gene: TRBJ2-7; v_gene: TRBV9; CDR3aa: CASSGNTYEQYF; CDR3nt: TGTGCCAGCAGCGGTAATACCTACGAGCAGTACTTC
d_gene: -; abundance: few; j_gene: TRBJ2-5; v_gene: TRBV7-2; CDR3aa: CASSLVGAGTYQETQYF; CDR3nt: TGTGCCAGCAGCTTAGTGGGGGCGGGGACGTACCAAGAGACCCAGTACTTC
d_gene: TRBD1; abundance: many; j_gene: TRBJ2-7; v_gene: TRBV10-2; CDR3aa: CASSEPGTGGRYEQYF; CDR3nt: TGCGCCAGCAGTGAGCCTGGGACAGGGGGGAGGTACGAGCAGTACTTC
d_gene: TRBD1; abundance: -; j_gene: TRBJ2-3; v_gene: TRBV19; CDR3aa: CASSPDRGGTDTQYF; CDR3nt: TGTGCCAGTAGTCCGGACAGGGGTGGCACAGATACGCAGTATTTT
d_gene: -; abundance: -; j_gene: TRBJ2-7; v_gene: TRBV4-1; CDR3aa: CASSQGRRDPYEQYF; CDR3nt: TGCGCCAGCAGCCAAGGGCGACGGGACCCCTACGAGCAGTACTTC
d_gene: TRBD1; abundance: -; j_gene: TRBJ1-2; v_gene: TRBV6-6; CDR3aa: CASSGIPGQGHYGYTF; CDR3nt: TGTGCCAGCAGTGGCATCCCGGGACAGGGGCACTATGGCTACACCTTC
d_gene: -; abundance: -; j_gene: TRBJ2-2; v_gene: TRBV27; CDR3aa: CASRGPGDTGELFF; CDR3nt: TGTGCCAGCAGGGGACCAGGGGACACCGGGGAGCTGTTTTTT
d_gene: TRBD1; abundance: -; j_gene: TRBJ1-2; v_gene: TRBV14; CDR3aa: CASSLRDRRNTF; CDR3nt: TGTGCCAGCAGCCTAAGGGACAGAAGGAACACCTTC